This TCR beta chain was sequenced in a study of identical twins. Healthy Caucasians were all of the donors. TCRdb re-called the 5' RACE reads with MiXCR, one entry per CDR3 protein. The sample carries fewer than 900,000 distinct CDR3 sequences, roughly 18% recorded once. This clonotype appeared a few times. CDR1 is SGHTS, CDR2 YDEGEE, per germline. The CDR3 is made up of 16 amino acids. Unmatched junction bases numbered 8, after V lost 0 bases and J lost 9 bases. The same sample was also used in a study of T cells expressing NK-cell markers.

What was sequenced was PBMCs. The V and J genes are TRBV5-8 and TRBJ2-2, with 10 nucleotides matching TRBD2. This TCR derives from a young woman in good health. The CDR3 DNA follows: TGTGCCAGCAGCTTGGCTACTAGCGGGGCCCCCCGGGAGCTGTTTTTT. This gives the protein CASSLATSGAPRELFF.